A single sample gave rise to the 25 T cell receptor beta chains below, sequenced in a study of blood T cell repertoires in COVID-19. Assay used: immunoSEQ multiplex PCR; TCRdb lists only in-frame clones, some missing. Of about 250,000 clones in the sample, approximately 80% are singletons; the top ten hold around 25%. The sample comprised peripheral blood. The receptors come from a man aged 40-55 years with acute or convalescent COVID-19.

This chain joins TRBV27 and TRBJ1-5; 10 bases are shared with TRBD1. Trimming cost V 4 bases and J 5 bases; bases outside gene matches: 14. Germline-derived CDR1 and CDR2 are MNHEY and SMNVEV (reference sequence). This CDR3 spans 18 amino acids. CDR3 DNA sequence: TGTGCCAGCAGTTCCTCAGCCGGGACAGGGGTAAGCGATCAGCCCCAGCATTTT. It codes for CASSSSAGTGVSDQPQHF.

CDR3 loop: CASSQDIGGGYTF. CDR3 bases: TGTGCCAGTAGTCAGGACATCGGTGGGGGCTACACCTTC. This chain connects TRBV19 to TRBJ1-2; a possible D gene is TRBD1 (5 bases). Germline V gene data show CDR1 as LNHDA and CDR2 as SQIVND (reference sequence). This CDR3 spans 13 amino acids. With 5 bases removed from V and 8 bases from J, the gap between germline ends came to 15 bases.

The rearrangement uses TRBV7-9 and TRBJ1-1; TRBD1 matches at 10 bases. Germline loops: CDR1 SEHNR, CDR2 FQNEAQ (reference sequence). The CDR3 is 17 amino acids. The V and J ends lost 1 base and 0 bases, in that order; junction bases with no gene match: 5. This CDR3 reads CASSLVGTGVVNTEAFF. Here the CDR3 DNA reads TGTGCCAGCAGCTTAGTAGGGACAGGGGTAGTGAACACTGAAGCTTTCTTT.

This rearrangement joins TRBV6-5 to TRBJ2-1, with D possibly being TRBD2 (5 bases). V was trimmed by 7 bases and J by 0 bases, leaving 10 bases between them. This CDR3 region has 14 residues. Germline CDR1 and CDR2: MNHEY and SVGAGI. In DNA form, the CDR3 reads TGTGCCAGCACCCGGGATGGCTCCTACAATGAGCAGTTCTTC. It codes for CASTRDGSYNEQFF.

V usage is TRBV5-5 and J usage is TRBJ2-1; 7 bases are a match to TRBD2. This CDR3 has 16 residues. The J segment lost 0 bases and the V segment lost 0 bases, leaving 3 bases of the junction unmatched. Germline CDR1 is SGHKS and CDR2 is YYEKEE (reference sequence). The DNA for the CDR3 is TGTGCCAGCAGCTTGGCCCTAGCGGTCTCCTACAATGAGCAGTTCTTC. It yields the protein CASSLALAVSYNEQFF.

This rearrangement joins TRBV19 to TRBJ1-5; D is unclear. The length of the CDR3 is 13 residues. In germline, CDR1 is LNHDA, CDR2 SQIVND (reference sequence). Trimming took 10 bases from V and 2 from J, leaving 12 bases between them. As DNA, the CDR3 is TGTGCCACCGGCGGAGGAGGCAATCAGCCCCAGCATTTT. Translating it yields CATGGGGNQPQHF.

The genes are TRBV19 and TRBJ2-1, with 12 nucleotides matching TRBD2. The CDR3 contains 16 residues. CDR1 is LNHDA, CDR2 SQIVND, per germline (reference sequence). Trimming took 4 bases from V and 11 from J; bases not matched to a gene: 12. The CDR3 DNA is TGTGCCAGTAGTACCTTCGGGACTAGCGGGCTCGATAAGCAGTTCTTC. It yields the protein CASSTFGTSGLDKQFF.

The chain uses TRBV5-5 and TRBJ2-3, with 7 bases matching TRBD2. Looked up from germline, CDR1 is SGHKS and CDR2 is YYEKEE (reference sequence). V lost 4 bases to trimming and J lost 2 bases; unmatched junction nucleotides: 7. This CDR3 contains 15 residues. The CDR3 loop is CASSPRLAVTDTQYF. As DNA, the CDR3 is TGTGCCAGCAGCCCACGACTAGCCGTCACAGATACGCAGTATTTT.

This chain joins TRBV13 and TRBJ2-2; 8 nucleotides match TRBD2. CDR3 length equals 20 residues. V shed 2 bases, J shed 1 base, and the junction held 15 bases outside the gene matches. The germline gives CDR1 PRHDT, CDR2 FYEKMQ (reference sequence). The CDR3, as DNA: TGTGCCAGCAGCTTAAGGCAGCGGGAGTTTCCCGCTAAGAACACCGGGGAGCTGTTTTTT. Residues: CASSLRQREFPAKNTGELFF.

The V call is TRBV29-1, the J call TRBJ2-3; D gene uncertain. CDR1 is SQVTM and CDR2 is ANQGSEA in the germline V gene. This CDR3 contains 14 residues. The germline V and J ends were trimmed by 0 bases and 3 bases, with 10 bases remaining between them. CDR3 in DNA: TGCAGCGTTGAAGAGGCAGTGAATACAGATACGCAGTATTTT. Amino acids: CSVEEAVNTDTQYF.

This CDR3 reads CASSYQTGSGNTIYF. CDR3 in DNA: TGTGCCAGCAGTTACCAGACAGGGTCTGGAAACACCATATATTTT. The rearrangement joins TRBV6-5 to TRBJ1-3; 7 bases are shared with TRBD1. Germline CDR1 MNHEY, CDR2 SVGAGI. CDR3 size: 15 residues. V shed 2 bases and J 1 base; nucleotides not matched to a gene: 2.

CDR3 coding DNA: TGTGCCAGTAGTATCTGGCTAGCGGGAACGGTTGAAGAGACCCAGTACTTC. Amino acids: CASSIWLAGTVEETQYF. The chain is built from TRBV19 and TRBJ2-5; 9 nucleotides align to TRBD2. Germline CDR1 is LNHDA and CDR2 is SQIVND (reference sequence). The CDR3 extends over 17 amino acids. V dropped 3 bases and J dropped 3; count of bases not matched to a gene: 11.

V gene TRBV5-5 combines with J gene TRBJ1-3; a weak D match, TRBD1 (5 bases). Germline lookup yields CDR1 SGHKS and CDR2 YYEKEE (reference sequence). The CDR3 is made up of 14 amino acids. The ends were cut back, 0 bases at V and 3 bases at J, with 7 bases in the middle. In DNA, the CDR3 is TGTGCCAGCAGCTTGGTAGGGGTTGGAAACACCATATATTTT. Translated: CASSLVGVGNTIYF.

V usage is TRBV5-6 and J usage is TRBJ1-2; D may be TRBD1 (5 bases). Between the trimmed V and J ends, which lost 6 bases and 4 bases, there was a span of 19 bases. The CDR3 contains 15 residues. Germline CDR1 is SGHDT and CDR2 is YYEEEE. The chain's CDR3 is CASTLDIRAGYGYTF. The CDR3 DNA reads TGTGCCAGCACTTTGGACATCCGAGCGGGCTATGGCTACACCTTC.

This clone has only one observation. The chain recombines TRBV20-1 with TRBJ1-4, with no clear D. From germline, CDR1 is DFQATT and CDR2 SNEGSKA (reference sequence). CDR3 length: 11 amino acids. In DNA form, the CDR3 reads TGCAGCGGGAGAACTAATGAAAAACTGTTTTTT. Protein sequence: CSGRTNEKLFF.

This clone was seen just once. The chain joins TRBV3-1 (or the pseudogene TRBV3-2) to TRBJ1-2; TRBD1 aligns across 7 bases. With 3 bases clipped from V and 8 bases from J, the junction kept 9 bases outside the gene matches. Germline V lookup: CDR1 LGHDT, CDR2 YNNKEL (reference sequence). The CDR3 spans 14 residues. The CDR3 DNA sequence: TGTGCCAGCAGCCACCTCCGACAGGGAGGAGGCTACACCTTC. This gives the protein CASSHLRQGGGYTF.

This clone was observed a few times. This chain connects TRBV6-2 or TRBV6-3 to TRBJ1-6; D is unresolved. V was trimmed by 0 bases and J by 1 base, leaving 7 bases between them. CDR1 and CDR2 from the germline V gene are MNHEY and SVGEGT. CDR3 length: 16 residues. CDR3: CASSYSTGSYNSPLHF. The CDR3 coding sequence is TGTGCCAGCAGTTACTCGACGGGGTCCTATAATTCACCCCTCCACTTT.

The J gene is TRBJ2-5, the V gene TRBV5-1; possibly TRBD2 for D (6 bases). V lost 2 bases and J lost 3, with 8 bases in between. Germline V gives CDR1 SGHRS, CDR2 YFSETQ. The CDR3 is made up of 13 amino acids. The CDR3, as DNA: TGCGCCAGCAGCTTCTCGGGGGAAGAGACCCAGTACTTC. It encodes CASSFSGEETQYF.

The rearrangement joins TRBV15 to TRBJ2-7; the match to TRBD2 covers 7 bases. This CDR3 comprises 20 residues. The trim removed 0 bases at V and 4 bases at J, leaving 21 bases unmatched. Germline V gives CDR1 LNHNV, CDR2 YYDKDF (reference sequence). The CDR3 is CATSREFPLGLSGGEYEQYF. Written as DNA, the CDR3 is TGTGCCACCAGCAGAGAATTCCCCCTTGGGTTGTCGGGAGGTGAATACGAGCAGTACTTC.

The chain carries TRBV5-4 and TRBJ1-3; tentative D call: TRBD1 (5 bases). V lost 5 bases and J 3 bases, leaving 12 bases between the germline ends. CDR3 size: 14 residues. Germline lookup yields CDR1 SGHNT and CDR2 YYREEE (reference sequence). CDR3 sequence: CASRPTGDGNTIYF. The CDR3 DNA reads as TGTGCCAGCAGGCCGACGGGGGATGGAAACACCATATATTTT.

CDR3: CASSRQGGLTEAFF. The CDR3 DNA reads TGTGCCAGTAGTAGACAGGGAGGTCTCACTGAAGCTTTCTTT. V gene TRBV19 combines with J gene TRBJ1-1; TRBD1 matches at 7 bases. The germline gives CDR1 LNHDA, CDR2 SQIVND (reference sequence). The trim removed 4 bases at V and 4 bases at J, leaving 6 bases unmatched. The CDR3 covers 14 residues.

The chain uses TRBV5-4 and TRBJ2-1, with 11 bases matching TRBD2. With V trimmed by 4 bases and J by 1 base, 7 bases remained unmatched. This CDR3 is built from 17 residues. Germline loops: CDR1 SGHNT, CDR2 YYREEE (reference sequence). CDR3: CASSRKLAGVSYNEQFF. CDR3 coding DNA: TGTGCCAGCAGCCGCAAACTAGCGGGAGTATCCTACAATGAGCAGTTCTTC.

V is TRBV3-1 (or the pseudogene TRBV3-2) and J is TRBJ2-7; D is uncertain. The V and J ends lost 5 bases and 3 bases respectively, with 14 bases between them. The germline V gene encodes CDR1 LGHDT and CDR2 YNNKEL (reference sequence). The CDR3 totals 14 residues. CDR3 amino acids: CASSNRPTIYEQYF. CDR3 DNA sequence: TGTGCCAGCAGCAACAGACCAACGATCTACGAGCAGTACTTC.

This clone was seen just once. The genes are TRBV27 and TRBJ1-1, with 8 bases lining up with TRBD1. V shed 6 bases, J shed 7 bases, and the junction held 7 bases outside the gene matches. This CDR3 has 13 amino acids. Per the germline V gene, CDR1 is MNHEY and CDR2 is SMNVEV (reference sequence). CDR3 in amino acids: CASRPDRAGEAFF. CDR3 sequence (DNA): TGTGCCAGCAGACCGGACAGGGCCGGTGAAGCTTTCTTT.

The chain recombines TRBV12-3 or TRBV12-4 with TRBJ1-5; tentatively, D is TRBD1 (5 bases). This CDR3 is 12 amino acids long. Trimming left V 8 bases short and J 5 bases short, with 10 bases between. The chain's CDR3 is CASSRADQPQHF. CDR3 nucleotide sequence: TGTGCCAGCTCCAGGGCCGATCAGCCCCAGCATTTT.